This entry features one T cell receptor (beta chain) sequence. The junction shows a germline mismatch at one end, possibly a read error. Germline V lookup: CDR1 MDHEN, CDR2 SYDVKM. The CDR3 has 14 amino acids. No treatment of any kind had been given to any patient before thyroid surgery. TCRdb re-called the PCR reads via MiXCR. The data contain about 49,000 clones, more than 20% of them singletons. This record comes from a study of metastatic and nonmetastatic thyroid tumors. The sequenced material came from blood. The V and J genes are TRBV28 and TRBJ2-7; 7 bases match TRBD2. The TCR originated in a female donor with papillary thyroid cancer or a benign thyroid nodule (not recorded which). Some clones in this sample may be carry-over from other donors' samples. CDR3 region: CASSLLAVGREHYF. The CDR3 region has the DNA TGTGCCAGCAGTTTACTAGCGGTGGGTCGGGAGCATTACTTC.